This T cell receptor (beta chain) stems from a study of vaccination and CD4 T cells after COVID-19. The junction had 8 bases not matched to a gene; V was cut back by 2 bases and J by 1 base. The CDR3 has 15 amino acids. CDR1 DFQATT and CDR2 SNEGSKA come from the germline V gene (reference sequence). This clonotype was picked up one time. The antigen is undetermined. The sample's treatment: 10-day PBMC culture with coronavirus spike peptide pools or control peptides (ViraFEST assay). With approximately 10 ug/ml peptide pools and 9.5 to 10 IU/ml IL-2, PBMCs were cultured at a few million per well. Sequenced with the Oncomine TCR Beta short-read assay was DNA taken from cultured CD4+ T cells. MiXCR, applied by TCRdb to the PCR reads, yields one record per CDR3 protein. The table includes some 5,700 distinct CDR3 sequences, around 70% detected once.

The chain joins TRBV20-1 to TRBJ2-7, with TRBD1 matching 7 bases. This TCR came from a human donor who had recovered from COVID-19. What was sequenced was CD4+ T cells from blood, cultured in vitro. DNA of the CDR3: TGCAGTGCTAGATGGACAGGTCTAAGGTCCTACGAGCAGTACTTC. Translated, it gives CSARWTGLRSYEQYF.